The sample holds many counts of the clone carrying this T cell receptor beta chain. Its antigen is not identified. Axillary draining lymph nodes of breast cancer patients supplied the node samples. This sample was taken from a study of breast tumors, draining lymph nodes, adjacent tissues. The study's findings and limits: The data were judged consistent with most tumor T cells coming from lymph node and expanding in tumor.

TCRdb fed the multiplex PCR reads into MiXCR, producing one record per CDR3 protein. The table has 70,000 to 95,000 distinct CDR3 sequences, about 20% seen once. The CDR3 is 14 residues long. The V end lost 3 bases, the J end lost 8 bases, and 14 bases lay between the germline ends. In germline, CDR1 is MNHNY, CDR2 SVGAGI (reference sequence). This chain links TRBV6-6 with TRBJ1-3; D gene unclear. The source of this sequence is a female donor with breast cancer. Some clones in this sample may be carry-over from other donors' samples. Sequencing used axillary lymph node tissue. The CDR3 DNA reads TGTGCCAGCAGTTATAGCCAGTCGGTGGACACCATATATTTT. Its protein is CASSYSQSVDTIYF.